One sample yielded the 26 T cell receptor beta chains listed below, sequenced in a study of naive and memory T cell subsets. Ligated cDNA underwent four rounds of PCR with nested alpha and beta constant region primers and SP2. MiXCR, applied by TCRdb to the 5' RACE reads, yields one record per CDR3 protein. Here the sample spans about 57,000 distinct CDR3 sequences, approximately 8% being singletons. An oligonucleotide containing a UMI was ligated to the 3' end of TCR cDNA. These receptor sequences come from a female donor in good health.

This clonotype was detected ten times or more. As DNA, the CDR3 is TGTGCCAGCAGTCAAGAGACCCAGTACTTC. This gives the protein CASSQETQYF. The chain is built from TRBV6-1 and TRBJ2-5; the D is unclear. The CDR3 length is 10 residues. V lost 5 bases, J lost 2 bases, and 0 bases lay in between. The V gene's germline CDR1 is MNHNS and CDR2 SASEGT.

This clonotype came up many times. V usage is TRBV7-2 and J usage is TRBJ2-3; D call uncertain. V dropped 8 bases and J dropped 2 bases, with 8 bases sitting between them. The germline V gene encodes CDR1 SGHTA and CDR2 FQGNSA. The CDR3 sequence is 12 residues long. CDR3 amino acids: CASSPDTDTQYF. The CDR3 nucleotides read TGTGCCAGCTCACCGGACACAGATACGCAGTATTTT.

The chain uses TRBV18 and TRBJ2-5; TRBD2 aligns across 14 bases. Germline V gene data show CDR1 as KGHSH and CDR2 as LQKENI. The CDR3 loop spans 16 amino acids. The ends lost 5 bases at V and 5 bases at J; junction bases unmatched: 7. The CDR3: CASSSRLAGGQETQYF. DNA for the CDR3: TGTGCCAGCTCATCGAGACTAGCGGGGGGGCAGGAGACCCAGTACTTC.

This chain uses TRBV10-3 with TRBJ2-1; D unresolved. This CDR3 contains 13 residues. Per germline, CDR1 ENHRY and CDR2 SYGVKD. Trimming cost V 3 bases and J 7 bases, with 10 bases left between them. CDR3 loop: CAISDRSLNEQFF. The DNA for the CDR3 is TGTGCCATCAGTGATAGGAGCCTGAATGAGCAGTTCTTC.

This clonotype was detected many times. The V and J genes are TRBV2 and TRBJ1-5; D gene ambiguous. Trimming stripped 8 bases from V and 1 base from J, with 12 bases between. The CDR3 consists of 14 residues. The V gene's germline CDR1 is SNHLY and CDR2 FYNNEI. CDR3: CASAGLGSNQPQHF. In nucleotides, the CDR3 is TGTGCCAGCGCGGGCCTGGGAAGCAATCAGCCCCAGCATTTT.

This clonotype was observed many times. The V call is TRBV18, the J call TRBJ1-1; D unresolved. CDR1 is KGHSH, CDR2 LQKENI, per germline. With 0 bases removed from V and 8 bases from J, the gap between germline ends came to 19 bases. The CDR3 length is 16 residues. The chain's CDR3 is CASSPPGSVLRVEAFF. The CDR3, as DNA: TGTGCCAGCTCACCACCGGGGAGCGTACTTCGGGTCGAAGCTTTCTTT.

CDR3 amino acids: CASSRVGLAGGPNGTDEQFF. In DNA form, the CDR3 reads TGCGCCAGCAGCCGGGTAGGACTAGCGGGGGGCCCAAATGGTACCGATGAGCAGTTCTTC. The chain is built from TRBV4-1 and TRBJ2-1, with 14 bases matching TRBD2. Per germline, CDR1 MGHRA and CDR2 YSYEKL. V dropped 4 bases and J dropped 8; count of bases not matched to a gene: 19. The CDR3 loop spans 20 amino acids.

There are many counts of this clonotype. The chain links TRBV7-3 to TRBJ1-1; TRBD1 is a possible D gene (5 bases). CDR3 length equals 15 residues. The germline V and J ends were trimmed by 2 bases and 3 bases, with 13 bases remaining between them. Germline V gives CDR1 SGHTA, CDR2 FQGTGA. DNA for the CDR3: TGTGCCAGCAGCTTAGACAACGGGGACTACACTGAAGCTTTCTTT. Amino acid sequence: CASSLDNGDYTEAFF.

The rearrangement uses TRBV20-1 and TRBJ2-7; D uncertain. This CDR3 has 13 amino acids. Trimming left V 1 base short and J 1 base short, with 8 bases between. Germline V gene sequence: CDR1 DFQATT, CDR2 SNEGSKA (reference sequence). CDR3 sequence (DNA): TGCAGTGCTAGAGTCGAAGATTCCTACGAGCAGTACTTC. It codes for CSARVEDSYEQYF.

This sequence joins TRBV6-5 and TRBJ1-6; no clear D gene. The length of the CDR3 is 16 residues. CDR1 is MNHEY, CDR2 SVGAGI, per germline. V was clipped by 2 bases and J by 0 bases, with 8 bases between them. The CDR3 is CASSYGRHSYNSPLHF. The CDR3 nucleotides are TGTGCCAGCAGTTACGGGCGGCACTCCTATAATTCACCCCTCCACTTT.

The rearrangement uses TRBV25-1 and TRBJ2-1; no reliable D call. V lost 0 bases and J lost 7, with 7 bases in between. Germline lookup yields CDR1 MGHDK and CDR2 SYGVNS. CDR3 length: 13 residues. CDR3 sequence (DNA): TGTGCCAGCAGTGAATACTTCGATAATGAGCAGTTCTTC. It specifies CASSEYFDNEQFF.

Only a few counts were recorded for this clonotype. The V and J genes are TRBV12-3 or TRBV12-4 and TRBJ1-4, with D unresolved. Trimming cost V 3 bases and J 0 bases, with 5 bases left between them. The CDR3 loop spans 14 amino acids. The CDR3 sequence is CASSFGTTNEKLFF. The CDR3, as DNA: TGTGCCAGCAGTTTCGGGACAACTAATGAAAAACTGTTTTTT.

This clonotype has a handful of counts. This rearrangement joins TRBV12-3 or TRBV12-4 to TRBJ2-3; D unclear. Trimming removed 2 bases at V and 0 bases at J, with 6 bases between. CDR3 length: 14 amino acids. DNA of the CDR3: TGTGCCAGCAGTTTAAGCCGTAGCACAGATACGCAGTATTTT. This gives the protein CASSLSRSTDTQYF.

In its sample, this clonotype was seen many times. This chain uses TRBV9 with TRBJ1-3; TRBD1 agrees at 7 bases. V was clipped by 5 bases and J by 8 bases; unmatched bases: 7. Germline values: CDR1 SGDLS, CDR2 YYNGEE. This CDR3 has 13 residues. The CDR3 is CASSDTGDHTIYF. For the CDR3, the DNA is TGTGCCAGCAGTGACACAGGGGACCACACCATATATTTT.

This chain joins TRBV2 and TRBJ1-2; D perhaps matches TRBD1 (5 bases). V lost 8 bases to trimming and J lost 4 bases, with 11 bases between them. This CDR3 spans 12 amino acids. Germline V CDR1 and CDR2: SNHLY, FYNNEI. The CDR3 nucleotides read TGTGCCAGCGGGCAAGGGGTCTATGGCTACACCTTC. This codes for CASGQGVYGYTF.

This clonotype was recorded many times. The chain combines TRBV12-3 or TRBV12-4 with TRBJ2-2, with 7 bases identical to TRBD2. The CDR3 has 16 residues. V lost 4 bases and J lost 3; bases outside the gene matches: 8. CDR3 DNA sequence: TGTGCCAGCAGTTCCCCCGGGGGGATCTACACCGGGGAGCTGTTTTTT. The encoded protein is CASSSPGGIYTGELFF.

This clonotype has at least ten counts. This chain joins TRBV6-2 or TRBV6-3 and TRBJ2-3, with TRBD2 as a possible D gene (5 bases). There are 16 residues in the CDR3. Trimming pared 6 bases from V and 0 bases from J, leaving 16 bases between. Germline V gene lookup returns CDR1 MNHEY and CDR2 SVGEGT. CDR3 in amino acids: CASSLARVASTDTQYF. The DNA of the CDR3 is TGTGCCAGCAGCCTCGCCCGAGTAGCGAGCACAGATACGCAGTATTTT.

The V and J genes are TRBV3-1 and TRBJ2-3; 10 nucleotides match TRBD2. Germline V gene sequence: CDR1 LGHDT, CDR2 YNNKEL (reference sequence). The CDR3 has 17 amino acids. Losses at the gene ends were 4 bases for V and 2 bases for J; bases not matched to a gene: 9. CDR3 nucleotide sequence: TGTGCCAGCAGCCGGGGGGCACTAGCGGGATTCACAGATACGCAGTATTTT. Its protein is CASSRGALAGFTDTQYF.

V is TRBV12-3 or TRBV12-4 and J is TRBJ1-4; perhaps TRBD1 as D (6 bases). Trimming shortened V by 6 bases and J by 4 bases, and 12 bases separated the two germline ends. This CDR3 has 14 amino acids. Written as DNA, the CDR3 is TGTGCCAGCAGGCCGGGACACCTTAATGAAAAACTGTTTTTT. Its translation: CASRPGHLNEKLFF.

The chain is built from TRBV5-4 and TRBJ1-2, with 10 bases identical to TRBD1. V shed 4 bases and J 6 bases; nucleotides not matched to a gene: 6. Germline assignment: CDR1 SGHNT and CDR2 YYREEE (reference sequence). This CDR3 is 14 amino acids long. CDR3 loop: CASSDRGTGDGYTF. The CDR3 region has the DNA TGTGCCAGCAGCGATAGAGGGACAGGGGATGGCTACACCTTC.

This clonotype appeared a few times. The chain has TRBV11-1 and TRBJ1-2, with 8 bases that match TRBD1. V gave up 5 bases and J gave up 5 bases; unmatched junction bases: 10. The germline V gene has CDR1 SGHAT and CDR2 FQDESV (reference sequence). The CDR3 contains 15 residues. DNA of the CDR3: TGTGCCAGCAGCAAGATTGGACAGGGACCATATGGCTACACCTTC. This codes for CASSKIGQGPYGYTF.

The chain links TRBV28 to TRBJ2-5; D possibly corresponds to TRBD2 (5 bases). Per germline, CDR1 MDHEN and CDR2 SYDVKM. With 7 bases removed from V and 7 bases from J, the gap between germline ends came to 10 bases. This CDR3 spans 11 amino acids. The CDR3 sequence is CASTWTGTQYF. Here the CDR3 DNA reads TGTGCCAGCACCTGGACTGGGACCCAGTACTTC.

Turning to this clonotype: This may arise from a read error, as a much more abundant clone is one base away. The genes are TRBV12-3 or TRBV12-4 and TRBJ2-7; 8 positions agree with TRBD1. V lost 5 bases to trimming and J lost 2 bases; unmatched junction nucleotides: 5. The CDR3 totals 14 residues. The CDR3 DNA is TGTGCCAGCAGTCTCCAGGACAGGGCCTACGAGCAGTACTTC. It translates to CASSLQDRAYEQYF.

This clonotype was observed at least ten times. This sequence joins TRBV19 and TRBJ1-5, with 7 bases that match TRBD1. J was trimmed by 0 bases and V by 2 bases; bases with no gene match: 4. The germline CDR1 and CDR2 sequences are LNHDA and SQIVND (reference sequence). The CDR3 is made up of 16 amino acids. The CDR3 spells CASSISGTASNQPQHF. The CDR3 bases are TGTGCCAGTAGTATAAGTGGGACAGCTAGCAATCAGCCCCAGCATTTT.

In its sample, this clonotype was seen many times. The chain combines TRBV4-2 with TRBJ2-5, with D possibly being TRBD2 (5 bases). The CDR3 totals 15 residues. V was pared by 5 bases and J by 5 bases, with 18 bases between. From germline, CDR1 is LGHNA and CDR2 YNFKEQ. The CDR3 reads CASSSPGTGRETQYF. Here the CDR3 DNA reads TGTGCCAGCAGCAGCCCGGGAACTGGCCGTGAGACCCAGTACTTC.

The chain carries TRBV7-2 and TRBJ2-1; 11 nucleotides align to TRBD2. This CDR3 comprises 15 residues. Germline values: CDR1 SGHTA, CDR2 FQGNSA. Losses at the gene ends were 5 bases for V and 9 bases for J; bases not matched to a gene: 9. In DNA form, the CDR3 reads TGTGCCAGCAGCCGCTCTAGCGGGGGGACGGGTGAGCAGTTCTTC. Protein: CASSRSSGGTGEQFF. The complete variable domain, with remaining parts taken from reference TRBV7-2 and TRBJ2-1, reads GAGVSQSPSNKVTEKGKDVELRCDPISGHTALYWYRQSLGQGLEFLIYFQGNSAPDKSGLPSDRFSAERTGGSVSTLTIQRTQQEDSAVYLCASSRSSGGTGEQFFGPGTRLTVL.